This is a list of T cell receptor beta chains from one sample in a study of T cells in Graves' hyperthyroidism and ophthalmopathy. TCRdb reprocessed the multiplex PCR reads with MiXCR, giving one entry per CDR3 protein. The sample has some 420,000 distinct CDR3 sequences, about 13% seen once; the top ten hold roughly 4.8%. Sequences were obtained from blood. The receptors derive from a woman younger than 30 with Graves' hyperthyroidism. CDR3s include the opening cysteine and the closing phenylalanine or tryptophan. D genes are given only for firm matches. Clone size is stated in some rows and not others, as once, few, many or a class when expanded.

d_call,j_call,clone_size,v_call,cdr3_aa,cdr3_nt
TRBD1,TRBJ1-5,many,TRBV2,CASSPRTGWRNQPQHF,TGTGCCAGCAGTCCCAGGACAGGGTGGCGCAATCAGCCCCAGCATTTT
NA,TRBJ1-6,NA,TRBV6-1,CASSAGGRRSPLHF,TGTGCCAGCAGTGCGGGGGGCAGGCGGTCACCCCTCCACTTT
NA,TRBJ1-1,many,TRBV20-1,CSARSSGGGNTEAFF,TGCAGTGCTAGATCCTCGGGTGGGGGTAACACTGAAGCTTTCTTT
NA,TRBJ2-7,NA,TRBV27,CASIYEQYF,TGTGCCAGTATCTACGAGCAGTACTTC
NA,TRBJ2-7,many,TRBV12-3/TRBV12-4,CASGRGLPYEQYF,TGTGCCAGCGGTCGGGGTTTACCCTACGAGCAGTACTTC
NA,TRBJ1-1,many,TRBV7-9,CASSHEQRNTEAFF,TGTGCCAGCAGCCACGAACAGAGGAACACTGAAGCTTTCTTT
TRBD2,TRBJ2-5,many,TRBV7-2,CASSPRGGGQTQYF,TGTGCCAGCAGCCCCCGCGGGGGTGGGCAGACCCAGTACTTC
TRBD2,TRBJ2-1,few,TRBV5-1,CASHGGGGNEQFF,TGCGCCAGCCATGGGGGGGGGGGCAATGAGCAGTTCTTC
NA,TRBJ1-1,many,TRBV5-1,CASRMTGTMNTEAFF,TGCGCCAGCAGGATGACAGGCACAATGAACACTGAAGCTTTCTTT
NA,TRBJ2-1,NA,TRBV18,CASSPPVVYNEQFF,TGTGCCAGCTCACCACCGGTCGTTTACAATGAGCAGTTCTTC
TRBD2,TRBJ2-3,many,TRBV7-9,CASSRTSGVTDTQYF,TGTGCCAGCAGCAGGACTAGCGGGGTCACAGATACGCAGTATTTT
NA,TRBJ1-6,NA,TRBV27,CASSLDSPYNSPLHF,TGTGCCAGCAGTCTTGACAGTCCTTATAATTCACCCCTCCACTTT
NA,TRBJ2-1,many,TRBV20-1,CSAPGVGTDYNEQFF,TGCAGTGCGCCAGGGGTGGGAACAGACTACAATGAGCAGTTCTTC
TRBD1,TRBJ2-1,many,TRBV5-1,CASGTEGLNEQFF,TGCGCCAGCGGGACAGAGGGTCTCAATGAGCAGTTCTTC
NA,TRBJ1-4,NA,TRBV27,CASRGSNEKLFF,TGTGCCAGCAGGGGCTCTAATGAAAAACTGTTTTTT
NA,TRBJ1-2,many,TRBV28,CASSPITANPGYGYTF,TGTGCCAGCAGTCCCATTACAGCGAACCCTGGATATGGCTACACCTTC
NA,TRBJ2-2,NA,TRBV5-5,CASSLASEGGELFF,TGCGCCAGCAGCTTGGCTAGCGAAGGTGGGGAGCTGTTTTTT
NA,TRBJ2-2,few,TRBV29-1,CSVDRGVNTGELFF,TGCAGCGTTGACAGGGGGGTGAACACCGGGGAGCTGTTTTTT
NA,TRBJ1-1,NA,TRBV11-3,CASSLDARETHLTKMNTEAFF,TGTGCCAGCAGCTTAGACGCCAGGGAAACCCACTTAACCAAAATGAACACTGAAGCTTTCTTT
NA,TRBJ1-6,few,TRBV30,CAWSAAINSPLHF,TGTGCCTGGAGTGCCGCGATCAATTCACCCCTCCACTTT
TRBD1,TRBJ2-5,many,TRBV12-3/TRBV12-4,CASSLYGQGRETQYF,TGTGCCAGCAGTTTATATGGACAGGGAAGGGAGACCCAGTACTTC
NA,TRBJ2-3,many,TRBV7-9,CASSLVGNTDTQYF,TGTGCCAGCAGCTTAGTTGGGAACACAGATACGCAGTATTTT
NA,TRBJ1-4,few,TRBV7-2,CASSSDRRSNEKLFF,TGTGCCAGCAGCTCAGACAGGCGCTCTAATGAAAAACTGTTTTTT
NA,TRBJ2-2,many,TRBV14,CASSQGLVVNTGELFF,TGTGCCAGCAGCCAAGGCCTAGTAGTTAACACCGGGGAGCTGTTTTTT
TRBD1,TRBJ1-2,many,TRBV10-3,CATTGGPNYGYTF,TGTGCCACGACAGGGGGCCCCAACTATGGCTACACCTTC
NA,TRBJ2-1,many,TRBV6-1,CASSVDSPAYNEQFF,TGTGCCAGCAGTGTCGACAGCCCAGCCTACAATGAGCAGTTCTTC
NA,TRBJ2-7,NA,TRBV5-1,CASSTGQQYF,TGCGCCAGCAGCACGGGACAGCAGTACTTC
NA,TRBJ2-7,NA,TRBV29-1,CSVGQGPLSYEQYF,TGCAGCGTTGGGCAGGGCCCTCTCTCCTACGAGCAGTACTTC
TRBD2,TRBJ2-1,many,TRBV11-3,CASSYGLAGGNEQFF,TGTGCCAGCAGCTACGGACTAGCGGGGGGCAATGAGCAGTTCTTC
NA,TRBJ1-1,many,TRBV7-8,CASSLDGSRNTEAFF,TGTGCCAGCAGCTTGGACGGGTCGAGGAACACTGAAGCTTTCTTT
TRBD2,TRBJ2-1,many,TRBV5-1,CASSLAGEGYNEQFF,TGCGCCAGCAGCCTAGCGGGGGAAGGTTACAATGAGCAGTTCTTC
NA,TRBJ1-1,many,TRBV2,CASKVVTEAFF,TGTGCCAGCAAAGTGGTCACTGAAGCTTTCTTT
NA,TRBJ1-6,many,TRBV12-3/TRBV12-4,CASSTYLTGYSPLHF,TGTGCCAGCAGTACCTACCTAACGGGGTATTCACCCCTCCACTTT
TRBD2,TRBJ2-1,many,TRBV5-1,CASSPGTSENNEQFF,TGCGCCAGCAGCCCTGGGACTAGCGAAAACAATGAGCAGTTCTTC
NA,TRBJ1-1,few,TRBV5-6,CASSNGGVNTEAFF,TGTGCCAGCAGCAACGGGGGGGTGAACACTGAAGCTTTCTTT
TRBD1,TRBJ2-1,NA,TRBV6-5,CASSYGTGGGGQFF,TGTGCCAGCAGTTACGGGACAGGGGGCGGAGGGCAGTTCTTC